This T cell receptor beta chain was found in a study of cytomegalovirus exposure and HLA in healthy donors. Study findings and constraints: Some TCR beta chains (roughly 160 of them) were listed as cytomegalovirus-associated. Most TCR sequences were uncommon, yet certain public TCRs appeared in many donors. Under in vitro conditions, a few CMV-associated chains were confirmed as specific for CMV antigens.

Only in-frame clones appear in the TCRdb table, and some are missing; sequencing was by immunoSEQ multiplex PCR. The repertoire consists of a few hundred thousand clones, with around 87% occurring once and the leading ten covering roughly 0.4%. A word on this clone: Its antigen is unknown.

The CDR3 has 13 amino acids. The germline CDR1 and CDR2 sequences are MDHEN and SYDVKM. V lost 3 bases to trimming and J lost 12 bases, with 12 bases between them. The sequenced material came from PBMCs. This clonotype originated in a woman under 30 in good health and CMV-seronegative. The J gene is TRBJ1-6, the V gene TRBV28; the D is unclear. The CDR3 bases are TGTGCCAGCAGTTTTAAGGAGGCCCGACCCCTCCACTTT. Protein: CASSFKEARPLHF.